The 4 T cell receptor beta chains below were found in one sample sequenced in a study of T cells in localized non-small cell lung cancer. Clones were sequenced by immunoSEQ multiplex PCR, and TCRdb holds only the in-frame ones, with some missing. The sample lists 25,000 to 35,000 clones; roughly 75% were seen once. This sample comprised peripheral blood, obtained before any cancer treatment. The receptors originated from a male donor at least 60 years old with stage III squamous cell lung carcinoma.

The gene calls are TRBV4-3 and TRBJ2-1, with D possibly being TRBD1 (6 bases). Germline V gene lookup returns CDR1 LGHNA and CDR2 YSLEER. Trimming removed 1 base at V and 7 bases at J, with 8 bases between. CDR3 length: 13 residues. The CDR3 DNA follows: TGCGCCAGCAGCCAAGTCACAGGGAATGAGCAGTTCTTC. Residues: CASSQVTGNEQFF.

The rearrangement joins TRBV11-2 to TRBJ1-3; a weak D match, TRBD1 (5 bases). Germline V gene lookup returns CDR1 SGHAT and CDR2 FQNNGV. The CDR3 contains 17 residues. V shed 0 bases and J shed 4 bases, with 16 bases lying between them. The CDR3 protein is CASSLDWDSAGGNTIYF. The CDR3 bases are TGTGCCAGCAGCTTAGATTGGGACTCGGCCGGCGGAAACACCATATATTTT.

V is TRBV19 and J is TRBJ1-2; 9 positions match TRBD1. The length of the CDR3 is 15 residues. Germline V CDR1 and CDR2: LNHDA, SQIVND (reference sequence). The J segment lost 4 bases and the V segment lost 8 bases, leaving 11 bases of the junction unmatched. CDR3 region: CASADTGQGTYGYTF. As DNA, the CDR3 is TGTGCCAGTGCAGATACGGGACAGGGTACCTATGGCTACACCTTC.

The chain combines TRBV10-3 with TRBJ2-1, with a possible D match to TRBD1 (5 bases). The CDR3 contains 16 residues. The germline V and J ends were trimmed by 3 bases and 0 bases, with 12 bases remaining between them. The V gene's germline CDR1 is ENHRY and CDR2 SYGVKD. The CDR3 bases are TGTGCCATCAGTGAAGAGACAGTATTCTCCTACAATGAGCAGTTCTTC. It specifies CAISEETVFSYNEQFF.